Listed below are T cell receptor beta chains from one sample, sequenced in a study of T cell responses to AZD1222 COVID-19 vaccine. Sequenced by immunoSEQ multiplex PCR; TCRdb stores in-frame clones only, minus some. The data contain 120,000 to 150,000 clones, nearly 90% of them singletons. The starting material was peripheral blood, obtained on day 0 of AZD1222 vaccination. The receptor set was obtained from an adult in good health. CDR3s include the opening cysteine and the closing phenylalanine or tryptophan. Each record gives: D gene, J gene, V gene, clone size, CDR3 DNA, CDR3 protein. A D gene is named only where the DNA matches it firmly. The size of a clone is reported for some rows only, either as once, few or many, or as a class for expanded clones.

d_gene: .
j_gene: TRBJ1-6
v_gene: TRBV29-1
abundance: .
CDR3nt: TGCAGCGTTGAAGATGGGCAGGGACCGAATTCACCCCTCCACTTT
CDR3aa: CSVEDGQGPNSPLHF

d_gene: .
j_gene: TRBJ2-5
v_gene: TRBV13
abundance: once
CDR3nt: TGTGCCAGCAGCCTAGATCAAGAGACCCAGTACTTC
CDR3aa: CASSLDQETQYF

d_gene: .
j_gene: TRBJ1-1
v_gene: TRBV18
abundance: .
CDR3nt: TGTGCCAGCTCACCCGACAGGTCGGGAACTGAAGCTTTCTTT
CDR3aa: CASSPDRSGTEAFF

d_gene: TRBD1
j_gene: TRBJ2-7
v_gene: TRBV19
abundance: .
CDR3nt: TGTGCCAGTAGTGTCAGGGGGCTAGGAAACGAGCAGTACTTC
CDR3aa: CASSVRGLGNEQYF

d_gene: .
j_gene: TRBJ1-5
v_gene: TRBV10-1
abundance: few
CDR3nt: TGCGCCAGCAGTGTTGGGAACCAGCCCCAGCATTTT
CDR3aa: CASSVGNQPQHF

d_gene: TRBD1
j_gene: TRBJ1-2
v_gene: TRBV6-5
abundance: once
CDR3nt: TGTGCCAGCAACCCCTTAGTAGACAGGGGGGTCGGCTACACCTTC
CDR3aa: CASNPLVDRGVGYTF

d_gene: .
j_gene: TRBJ1-1
v_gene: TRBV29-1
abundance: .
CDR3nt: TGCAGCACCCAACGGGGCAACACTGAAGCTTTCTTT
CDR3aa: CSTQRGNTEAFF

d_gene: .
j_gene: TRBJ1-1
v_gene: TRBV27
abundance: .
CDR3nt: TGTGCCAGCAGTCCCGACTGGGGGCGGCAGAATGAAGCTTTCTTT
CDR3aa: CASSPDWGRQNEAFF

d_gene: .
j_gene: TRBJ1-3
v_gene: TRBV28
abundance: .
CDR3nt: TGTGCCAGCAGCCCGGGACCATACGGGAACACCATATATTTT
CDR3aa: CASSPGPYGNTIYF

d_gene: .
j_gene: TRBJ1-1
v_gene: TRBV28
abundance: .
CDR3nt: TGTGCCAGCAGTTTGTTCAGTTCGAGGGGTGAAGCTTTCTTT
CDR3aa: CASSLFSSRGEAFF

d_gene: .
j_gene: TRBJ1-6
v_gene: TRBV28
abundance: few
CDR3nt: TGTGCCAGCAGTTCGCCTTACCTGCAGGATTCACCCCTCCACTTT
CDR3aa: CASSSPYLQDSPLHF

d_gene: .
j_gene: TRBJ2-3
v_gene: TRBV11-2
abundance: .
CDR3nt: TGTGCCAGCAGCTTAGATCAAAACACAGATACGCAGTATTTT
CDR3aa: CASSLDQNTDTQYF

d_gene: TRBD1
j_gene: TRBJ1-4
v_gene: TRBV28
abundance: once
CDR3nt: TGTGCCAGCAGTACATCACAGGGGGCAACTAATGAAAAACTGTTTTTT
CDR3aa: CASSTSQGATNEKLFF

d_gene: TRBD1
j_gene: TRBJ1-6
v_gene: TRBV5-1
abundance: .
CDR3nt: TGCGCCAGCAGCTTCCCGAGAGTCGGGACAGATAATTCACCCCTCCACTTT
CDR3aa: CASSFPRVGTDNSPLHF

d_gene: .
j_gene: TRBJ1-1
v_gene: TRBV18
abundance: .
CDR3nt: TGTGCCAGCTCACCTTCTACAGGAGACTTGAACACTGAAGCTTTCTTT
CDR3aa: CASSPSTGDLNTEAFF

d_gene: TRBD2
j_gene: TRBJ2-2
v_gene: TRBV9
abundance: once
CDR3nt: TGTGCCAGCAGCGCCCCCACCGGCGGGAGAGGCACCGGGGAGCTGTTTTTT
CDR3aa: CASSAPTGGRGTGELFF

d_gene: .
j_gene: TRBJ2-4
v_gene: TRBV28
abundance: .
CDR3nt: TGTGCCAGCAGTTTATCGGAAGCCAAAAACATTCAGTACTTC
CDR3aa: CASSLSEAKNIQYF

d_gene: .
j_gene: TRBJ2-7
v_gene: TRBV6-5
abundance: .
CDR3nt: TGTGCCAGCAGTTACAGGGCAACGAGCGGCTCCTACGAGCAGTACTTC
CDR3aa: CASSYRATSGSYEQYF